This T cell receptor (beta chain) was sequenced for a study of blood T cell repertoires in COVID-19. The CDR3 runs to 13 residues. The germline gives CDR1 MNHEY, CDR2 SVGEGT. Trimming removed 4 bases at V and 7 bases at J, with 11 bases between. Some clones are missing from TCRdb's copy, which holds only in-frame ones; the method was immunoSEQ multiplex PCR. The sample contains around 250,000 clones, roughly 84% of which appear only once. This receptor was identified in a woman between 18 and 29 years old with acute or convalescent COVID-19. Source material: peripheral blood. The chain employs TRBV6-2 or TRBV6-3 and TRBJ2-1; D unresolved. CDR3 loop: CASSSNTWNEQFF. Written as DNA, the CDR3 is TGTGCCAGCAGTTCGAATACTTGGAATGAGCAGTTCTTC.